This paragraph reports one TCR beta chain. TCRdb's table, derived via immunoSEQ multiplex PCR, lists solely in-frame clones and lacks some. The profile shows 78,000 or so clones, roughly nine tenths of them singletons. The CDR3 contains 16 residues. Germline trimming cut 2 bases from V and 4 bases from J; bases unmatched to any gene: 5. CDR1 and CDR2 from the germline V gene are MNHEY and SVGAGI. These data come from a study of T cell changes during pregnancy in multiple sclerosis. The sequence was obtained from a female donor with multiple sclerosis, enrolled in a pregnancy study. This chain links TRBV6-5 with TRBJ2-1; 10 bases are a match to TRBD2. Sequenced here: peripheral blood, sampled before pregnancy. CDR3 sequence (DNA): TGTGCCAGCAGTTACGTGCTAGCGGGAGTTTACAATGAGCAGTTCTTC. This sequence encodes CASSYVLAGVYNEQFF.